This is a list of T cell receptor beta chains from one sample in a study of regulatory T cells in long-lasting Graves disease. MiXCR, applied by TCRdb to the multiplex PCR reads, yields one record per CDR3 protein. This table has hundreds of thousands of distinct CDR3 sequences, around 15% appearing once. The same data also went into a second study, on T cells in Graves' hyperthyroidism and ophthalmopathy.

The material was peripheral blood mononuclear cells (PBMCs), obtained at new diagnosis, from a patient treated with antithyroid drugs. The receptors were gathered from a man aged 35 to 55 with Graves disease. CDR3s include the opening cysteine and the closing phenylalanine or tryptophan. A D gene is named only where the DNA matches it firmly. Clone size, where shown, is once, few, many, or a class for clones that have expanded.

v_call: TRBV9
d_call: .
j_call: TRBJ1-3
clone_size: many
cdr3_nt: TGTGCCAGCATGGGTGAGGGGGCTGGAAACACCATATATTTT
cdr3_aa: CASMGEGAGNTIYF

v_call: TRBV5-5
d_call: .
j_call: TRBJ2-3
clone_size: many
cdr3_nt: TGTGCCAGCAGCTGGGATATGACCACCGGCACAGATACGCAGTATTTT
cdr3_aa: CASSWDMTTGTDTQYF

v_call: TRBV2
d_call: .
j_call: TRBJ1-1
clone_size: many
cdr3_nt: TGTGCCACCTCAATAGGCAGGGAGGCTGAAGCTTTCTTT
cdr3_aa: CATSIGREAEAFF

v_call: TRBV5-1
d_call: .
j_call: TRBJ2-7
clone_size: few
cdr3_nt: TGCGCCAGCAGCCCACTCCGACTAACCCACGAGCAGTACTTC
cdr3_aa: CASSPLRLTHEQYF

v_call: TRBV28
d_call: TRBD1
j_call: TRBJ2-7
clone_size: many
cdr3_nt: TGTGCCAGCCAGACCGGGACAGGGAACAACTACGAGCAGTACTTC
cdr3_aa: CASQTGTGNNYEQYF

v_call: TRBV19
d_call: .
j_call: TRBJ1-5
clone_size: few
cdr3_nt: TGTGCCAGTAGTATTCTGTCGGCTAGCAATCAGCCCCAGCATTTT
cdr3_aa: CASSILSASNQPQHF

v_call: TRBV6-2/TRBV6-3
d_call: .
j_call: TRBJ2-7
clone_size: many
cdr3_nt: TGTGCCAGCAGTTACTCGATCCAGTTAGGCGAGCAGTACTTC
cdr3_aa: CASSYSIQLGEQYF

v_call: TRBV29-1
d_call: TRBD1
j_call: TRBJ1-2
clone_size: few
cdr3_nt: TGCAGCGTCGGGACAGGACGCTATGGCTACACCTTC
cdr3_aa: CSVGTGRYGYTF

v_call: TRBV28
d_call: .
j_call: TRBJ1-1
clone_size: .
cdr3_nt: TGTGCCAGCACCTTGGGGGGAGTGTCGTACACTGAAGCTTTCTTT
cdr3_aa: CASTLGGVSYTEAFF

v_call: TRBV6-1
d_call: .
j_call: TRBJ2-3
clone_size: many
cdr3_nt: TGTGCCAGCAGGCCTCCAGGGGTAGATACGCAGTATTTT
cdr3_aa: CASRPPGVDTQYF

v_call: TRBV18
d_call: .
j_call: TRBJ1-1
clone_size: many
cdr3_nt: TGTGCCAGCTCACGGTCATCCCGAGGGGCCGGGACTGAAGCTTTCTTT
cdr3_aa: CASSRSSRGAGTEAFF

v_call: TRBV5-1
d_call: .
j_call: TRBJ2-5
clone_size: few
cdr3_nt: TGCGCCAGCAGCCCCGATTTGGAGATCGGAGAGACCCAGTACTTC
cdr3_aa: CASSPDLEIGETQYF

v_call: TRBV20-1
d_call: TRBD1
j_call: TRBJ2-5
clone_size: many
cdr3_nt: TGCAGTGCTAGCAACCCTCAGGGGGCAGGACAAGAGACCCAGTACTTC
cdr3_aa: CSASNPQGAGQETQYF

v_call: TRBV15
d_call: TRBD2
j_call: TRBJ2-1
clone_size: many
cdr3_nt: TGTGCCACCAGCGGTGATTGGACTAGCGGCTACAATGAGCAGTTCTTC
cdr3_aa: CATSGDWTSGYNEQFF

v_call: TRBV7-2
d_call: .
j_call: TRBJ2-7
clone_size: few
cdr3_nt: TGTGCCAGTGGGGTAGGAACCTACGAGCAGTACTTC
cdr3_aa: CASGVGTYEQYF

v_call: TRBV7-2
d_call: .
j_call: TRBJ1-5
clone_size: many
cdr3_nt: TGTGCCAGCAGCTTAGATTCCCATCAGCCCCAGCATTTT
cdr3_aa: CASSLDSHQPQHF

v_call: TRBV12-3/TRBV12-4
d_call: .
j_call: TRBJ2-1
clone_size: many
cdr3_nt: TGTGCCAGCAGTAGAGGGCCCTACAATGAGCAGTTCTTC
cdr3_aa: CASSRGPYNEQFF

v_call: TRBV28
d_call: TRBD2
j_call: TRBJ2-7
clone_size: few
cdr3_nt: TGTGCCAGCAGCTCAACTAGCGGGGGACTGTACGAGCAGTACTTC
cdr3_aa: CASSSTSGGLYEQYF

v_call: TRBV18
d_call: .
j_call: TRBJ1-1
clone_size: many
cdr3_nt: TGTGCCAGCTCACCAGATTTGGGGGATTCAGCTTTCTTT
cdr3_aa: CASSPDLGDSAFF

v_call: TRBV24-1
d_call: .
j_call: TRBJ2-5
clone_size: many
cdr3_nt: TGTGCCACCAGTGATTTTGTCAGGGGGGACCAAGAGACCCAGTACTTC
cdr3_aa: CATSDFVRGDQETQYF

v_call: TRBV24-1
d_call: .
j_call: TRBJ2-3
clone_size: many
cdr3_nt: TGTGCCACCAGTGACCCGGGCGGGCCTAGCACAGATACGCAGTATTTT
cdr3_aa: CATSDPGGPSTDTQYF

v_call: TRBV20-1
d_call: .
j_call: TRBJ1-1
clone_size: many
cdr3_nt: TGCAGTGCACCAAGCAGGCTGAACACTGAAGCTTTCTTT
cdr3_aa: CSAPSRLNTEAFF

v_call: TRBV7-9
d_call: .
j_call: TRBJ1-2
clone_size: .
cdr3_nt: TGTGCCAGCAGCTTAGCTGGGCACGGCTACACCTTC
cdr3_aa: CASSLAGHGYTF

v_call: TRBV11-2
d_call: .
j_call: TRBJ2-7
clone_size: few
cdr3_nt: TGTGCCAGCAGCTTAGAAGCTCTCTCCTACGAGCAGTACTTC
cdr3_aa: CASSLEALSYEQYF

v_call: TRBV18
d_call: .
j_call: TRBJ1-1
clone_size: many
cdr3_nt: TGTGCCAGCTCACCATCGGAAAGCAACACTGAAGCTTTCTTT
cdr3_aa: CASSPSESNTEAFF

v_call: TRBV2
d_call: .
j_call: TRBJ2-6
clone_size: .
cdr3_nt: TGTGCCAGCAGTCCAACTCTCGGGGCCACTGGGGCCAACGTCCTGACTTTC
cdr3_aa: CASSPTLGATGANVLTF

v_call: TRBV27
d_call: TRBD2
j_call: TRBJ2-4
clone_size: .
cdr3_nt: TGTGCCAGCAGTTTAAAGAGAGGGGAGGGTCCCAAAAACATTCAGTACTTC
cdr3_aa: CASSLKRGEGPKNIQYF

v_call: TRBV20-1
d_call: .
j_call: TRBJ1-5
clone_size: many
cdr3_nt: TGCAGTGCTAGAGGAACAGGGTCTCAGCCCCAGCATTTT
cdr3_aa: CSARGTGSQPQHF

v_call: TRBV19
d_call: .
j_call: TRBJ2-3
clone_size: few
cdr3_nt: TGTGCCAGTAGGCGGACTCCTAGCACAGATACGCAGTATTTT
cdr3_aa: CASRRTPSTDTQYF

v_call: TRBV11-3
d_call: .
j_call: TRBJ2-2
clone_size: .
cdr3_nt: TGTGCCAGCAGCGAACAGGGTGGGGTCGGGGAGCTGTTTTTT
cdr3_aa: CASSEQGGVGELFF

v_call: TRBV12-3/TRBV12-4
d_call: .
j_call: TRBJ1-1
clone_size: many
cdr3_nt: TGTGCCAGCAGGATGACGGCAGCCCAAGCTTTCTTT
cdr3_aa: CASRMTAAQAFF

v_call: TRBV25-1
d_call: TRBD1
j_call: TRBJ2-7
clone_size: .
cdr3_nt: TGTGCCAGCAGTGACAACCCGGGGACAGTCTCCTACGAGCAGTACTTC
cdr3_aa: CASSDNPGTVSYEQYF

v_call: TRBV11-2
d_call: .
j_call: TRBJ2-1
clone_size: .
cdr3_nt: TGTGCCAGCAGCTTAGCCCCGCTTGCCAATGAGCAGTTCTTC
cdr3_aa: CASSLAPLANEQFF

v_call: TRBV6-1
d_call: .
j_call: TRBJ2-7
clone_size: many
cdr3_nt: TGTGCCAGCACTGGTTGGAGAAATTACGAGCAGTACTTC
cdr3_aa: CASTGWRNYEQYF

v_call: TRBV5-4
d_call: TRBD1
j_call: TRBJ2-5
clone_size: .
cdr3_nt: TGTGCCAGCAGCGTGACCGGGACAGGGGTGGAGACCCAGTACTTC
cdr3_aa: CASSVTGTGVETQYF

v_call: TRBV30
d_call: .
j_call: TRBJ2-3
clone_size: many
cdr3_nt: TGTGCCTGGCTAAGTAACGGTCGTGCGAGGCATACGCAGTATTTT
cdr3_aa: CAWLSNGRARHTQYF

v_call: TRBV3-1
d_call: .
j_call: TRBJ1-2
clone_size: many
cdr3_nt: TGTGCCAGCACCTCCGAGGGAGATGGCTACACCTTC
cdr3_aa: CASTSEGDGYTF

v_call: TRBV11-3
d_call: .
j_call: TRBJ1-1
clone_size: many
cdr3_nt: TGTGCCAGCAGCCGCGGGGGGATCGCTGAAGCTTTCTTT
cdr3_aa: CASSRGGIAEAFF

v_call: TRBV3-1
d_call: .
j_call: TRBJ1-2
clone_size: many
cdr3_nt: TGTGCCAGCAGCCAAGAAGGTACATCTAACTATGGCTACACCTTC
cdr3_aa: CASSQEGTSNYGYTF

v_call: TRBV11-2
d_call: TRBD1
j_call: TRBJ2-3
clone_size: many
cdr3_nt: TGTGCCAGCGACCGGACAGGGGATTTCACAGATACGCAGTATTTT
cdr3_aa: CASDRTGDFTDTQYF

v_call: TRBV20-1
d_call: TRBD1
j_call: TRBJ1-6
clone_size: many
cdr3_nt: TGCAGTGCTAGTTTTACGGGACAGGGCGGGCCAACTTCACCCCTCCACTTT
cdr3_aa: CSASFTGQGGPTSPLHF

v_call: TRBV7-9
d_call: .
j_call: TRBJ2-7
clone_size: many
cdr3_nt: TGTGCCAGCAGCTTATACGGGGCGTCCTACGAGCAGTACTTC
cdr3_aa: CASSLYGASYEQYF

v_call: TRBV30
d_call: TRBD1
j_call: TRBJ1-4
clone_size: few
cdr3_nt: TGTGCCTGGTTCTACGCCCCAGGGGGCGCGGCAGGAAAACTGTTTTTT
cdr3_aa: CAWFYAPGGAAGKLFF

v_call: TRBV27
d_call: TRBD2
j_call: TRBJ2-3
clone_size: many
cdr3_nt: TGTGCCAGCAGGGCCGGGGCAGCGGGGGGACGCACAGATACGCAGTATTTT
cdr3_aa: CASRAGAAGGRTDTQYF

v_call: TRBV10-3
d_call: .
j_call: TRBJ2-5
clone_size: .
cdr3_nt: TGTGCCATCAGCCGGGACCCAGAGACCCAGTACTTC
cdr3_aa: CAISRDPETQYF

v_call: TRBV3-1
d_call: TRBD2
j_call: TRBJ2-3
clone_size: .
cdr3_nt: TGTGCCAGCAGCCAATACCGGGGGGGATTCACAGATACGCAGTATTTT
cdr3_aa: CASSQYRGGFTDTQYF

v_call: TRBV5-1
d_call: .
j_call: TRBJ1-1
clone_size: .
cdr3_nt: TGTGCCAGCACCCCGGGGGGAGTTTGGGGCACTGAAGCTTTCTTT
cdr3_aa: CASTPGGVWGTEAFF

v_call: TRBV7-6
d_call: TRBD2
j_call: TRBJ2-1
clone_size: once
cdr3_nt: TGTGCCAGCAGCTTAGTGGCTAGCGGGGCCGGGCAGTTCTTC
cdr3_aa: CASSLVASGAGQFF

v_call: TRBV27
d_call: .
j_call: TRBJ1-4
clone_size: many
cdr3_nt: TGTGCCAGCCGGGGGGCGAGGAATGAAAAACTGTTTTTT
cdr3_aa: CASRGARNEKLFF

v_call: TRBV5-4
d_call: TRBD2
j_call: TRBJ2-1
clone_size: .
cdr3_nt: TGTGCCAGCAGCTTGGCTTCGGGGGGGGATGAGCAGTTCTTC
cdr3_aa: CASSLASGGDEQFF

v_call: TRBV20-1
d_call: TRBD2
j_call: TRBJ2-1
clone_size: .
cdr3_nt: TGCAGTGCTAGAGATGGGGGGGGGGTAAATGAGCAGTTCTTC
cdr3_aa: CSARDGGGVNEQFF

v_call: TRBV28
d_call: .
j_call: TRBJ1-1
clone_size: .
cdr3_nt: TGTGCCAGCAGTTTAGGTTTTGTGGGCCTGGAAGCTTTCTTT
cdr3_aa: CASSLGFVGLEAFF

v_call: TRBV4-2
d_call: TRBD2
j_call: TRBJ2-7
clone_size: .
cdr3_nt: TGTGCCAGCAGCCCCAACCCTAGCGGGGGCTACGAGCAGTACTTC
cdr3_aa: CASSPNPSGGYEQYF

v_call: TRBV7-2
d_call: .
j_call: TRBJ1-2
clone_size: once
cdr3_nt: TGTGCCAGCAGCTTAAATCCCAGCTATGGCTACACCTTC
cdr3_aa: CASSLNPSYGYTF